This is a list of T cell receptor beta chains from one sample in a study of tumor-infiltrating lymphocytes in localized non-small cell lung cancer. TCRdb's copy holds only in-frame clones and misses some; the assay was immunoSEQ multiplex PCR. The sample comprises some 10,000 clones, roughly 71% of which are singletons, and about a fifth rests with the top ten. Source material: lung tumor tissue. The receptors derive from a human donor with non-small cell lung cancer. Each CDR3 is given with its conserved first and last residue.

TRBV2	TRBJ2-3	CASSRDSLDTQYF
TRBV7-9	TRBJ1-4	CASSLGTGGNEKLFF
TRBV9	TRBJ2-7	CASSAEGTYEQYF
TRBV6-5	TRBJ2-7	CASRNPGLLGVEQYF
TRBV6-6	TRBJ1-1	CASSSDSWNTEAFF
TRBV2	TRBJ1-1	CASSVQVEAFF
TRBV6-4	TRBJ2-5	CASRDRAGKETQYF
TRBV7-2	TRBJ2-6	CASSRDAGAGANVLTF
TRBV4-2	TRBJ1-1	CASSPARDGNTEAFF
TRBV5-1	TRBJ2-5	CASSLGGEETQYF
TRBV6-5	TRBJ1-2	CASSYVGQVRGYTF
TRBV5-1	TRBJ2-6	CASTLSGANVLTF
TRBV10-3	TRBJ2-4	CAIAPGGNGNIQYF
TRBV7-2	TRBJ2-5	CASSLPTSGVETQYF